These 27 T cell receptor beta chains were all obtained from the same sample, sequenced in a study of blood T cells in healthy people across ages. It was with a sample-barcoded 5' primer and a J-beta primer mix that a second PCR of roughly 6 to 12 cycles was run. Each CDR3 protein gets one entry after TCRdb re-called the 5' RACE reads with MiXCR. The sample lists some 1.6 million distinct CDR3 sequences, roughly 32% occurring once. The sequenced sample consisted of blood. Receptors were obtained from a woman in her 30s in good health.

This clonotype was seen only once. The V and J genes are TRBV6-2 or TRBV6-3 and TRBJ2-6; tentative D call: TRBD2 (5 bases). Germline values: CDR1 MNHEY, CDR2 SVGEGT. The CDR3 length is 18 residues. V dropped 0 bases and J dropped 1 base, with 13 bases sitting between them. The CDR3 sequence: CASSYSTGFPSGANVLTF. The CDR3 coding sequence is TGTGCCAGCAGTTACTCGACGGGGTTCCCTTCTGGGGCCAACGTCCTGACTTTC.

This clonotype occurred many times. The gene calls are TRBV20-1 and TRBJ1-2; 10 bases agree with TRBD1. This CDR3 comprises 12 residues. Germline V gene data show CDR1 as DFQATT and CDR2 as SNEGSKA (reference sequence). J lost 5 bases, V lost 5 bases, and 2 bases had no gene match. For the CDR3, the DNA is TGCAGTGCTCGGGACAGGGGTTATGGCTACACCTTC. Translating gives CSARDRGYGYTF.

At least ten counts were recorded for this clonotype. The rearrangement joins TRBV11-3 to TRBJ2-3, with TRBD1 identical over 7 bases. The CDR3 runs to 17 residues. J gave up 2 bases and V 1 base, and 9 bases lay outside the gene matches. Germline-derived CDR1 and CDR2 are SGHNT and YENEEA. CDR3 in DNA: TGTGCCAGCAGCTTAGTCCCCGTGGACAGGACCACAGATACGCAGTATTTT. Residues: CASSLVPVDRTTDTQYF.

A word on this clonotype: A junction boundary mismatches the germline segment, possibly from a read error. This rearrangement joins TRBV7-6 to TRBJ2-3; a weak D match, TRBD2 (7 bases). There are 15 residues in the CDR3. Per the germline V gene, CDR1 is SGHVS and CDR2 is FNYEAQ. CDR3 protein: CASNLGGSGVDTQYF. In nucleotides, the CDR3 is TGTGCCAGCAACTTAGGGGGGAGCGGGGTAGATACGCAGTATTTT.

This clonotype was observed a single time. A read error may be the cause here, since a much bigger clone is one base away. The chain recombines TRBV29-1 with TRBJ2-5, with a tentative D call TRBD1 (6 bases). The J call may be in error: the DNA end matches TRBJ2-7 better. The CDR3 extends over 12 amino acids. Germline CDR1 SQVTM, CDR2 ANQGSEA. The CDR3 DNA sequence: TGCGGCGTTGAAATCAGGGGCAACGAGCAGTACTTC. It is translated as CGVEIRGNEQYF.

This clonotype was seen just once. A much larger clone sits a single nucleotide away, making a read error possible. This chain joins TRBV20-1 and TRBJ1-2; D may be TRBD1 (5 bases). Between the trimmed V and J ends, which lost 7 bases and 6 bases, there was a span of 15 bases. Per germline, CDR1 DFQATT and CDR2 SNEGSKA (reference sequence). The CDR3 covers 12 residues. DNA of the CDR3: TGCAGTGTTGACAGTGTTGGCCATGGCTACACCTTC. This sequence encodes CSVDSVGHGYTF.

The chain combines TRBV7-2 with TRBJ2-7, with 11 positions matching TRBD2. CDR1 and CDR2 from the germline V gene are SGHTA and FQGNSA. The CDR3 covers 14 residues. The ends lost 5 bases at V and 3 bases at J; junction bases unmatched: 3. In nucleotides, the CDR3 is TGTGCCAGCAGCATTAGCGGGGGGGTCTACGAGCAGTACTTC. The encoded protein is CASSISGGVYEQYF.

This clonotype was recorded a few times. This chain uses TRBV27 with TRBJ2-7; perhaps D is TRBD1 or TRBD2 (6 bases each). The CDR3 consists of 15 residues. V shed 1 base and J shed 6 bases, with 16 bases lying between them. The V gene's germline CDR1 is MNHEY and CDR2 SMNVEV (reference sequence). The CDR3 loop reads CASSLFGGAIGEQYF. CDR3 DNA sequence: TGTGCCAGCAGTTTATTCGGGGGCGCAATCGGCGAGCAGTACTTC.

This clonotype was seen a handful of times. This chain uses TRBV3-1 with TRBJ2-1; D call uncertain. V lost 3 bases and J 3 bases, leaving 12 bases between the germline ends. The CDR3 loop spans 15 amino acids. The V gene's germline CDR1 is LGHDT and CDR2 YNNKEL (reference sequence). CDR3 sequence reads: CASSQSSLRYNEQFF. The CDR3 DNA sequence: TGTGCCAGCAGCCAGTCCTCACTGCGCTACAATGAGCAGTTCTTC.

This clonotype was seen a handful of times. The chain combines TRBV7-9 with TRBJ1-2; tentatively, D is TRBD1 (6 bases). The ends were cut back, 4 bases at V and 4 bases at J, with 16 bases in the middle. The CDR3 consists of 15 residues. The V gene's germline CDR1 is SEHNR and CDR2 FQNEAQ (reference sequence). CDR3 sequence reads: CASSSLTGTPYGYTF. In nucleotides, the CDR3 is TGTGCCAGCAGCTCACTAACCGGGACACCCTATGGCTACACCTTC.

This clonotype has just a few counts. This chain connects TRBV11-2 to TRBJ2-1, with TRBD2 matching over 7 bases. Per the germline V gene, CDR1 is SGHAT and CDR2 is FQNNGV. V gave up 0 bases and J gave up 4 bases; unmatched junction bases: 3. The CDR3 extends over 15 amino acids. The CDR3 reads CASSLEAGPYNEQFF. CDR3 coding DNA: TGTGCCAGCAGCTTAGAAGCGGGGCCGTACAATGAGCAGTTCTTC.

This clonotype was observed many times. This chain joins TRBV4-1 and TRBJ2-1, with 9 bases lining up with TRBD2. The V gene end was trimmed by 6 bases and the J gene end by 6 bases; junction bases not matched to a gene: 12. The CDR3 loop spans 16 amino acids. Germline values: CDR1 MGHRA, CDR2 YSYEKL. Written as DNA, the CDR3 is TGCGCCAGCAGGCCGGGACTAGCCCTGGATCTCAATGAGCAGTTCTTC. Residues: CASRPGLALDLNEQFF.

V and J are TRBV7-9 and TRBJ2-1, with 7 bases aligning to TRBD1. After removal of 10 bases from V and 12 bases from J, the junction contained 9 bases not matched to a gene. CDR3 size: 11 residues. CDR1 and CDR2 from the germline V gene are SEHNR and FQNEAQ (reference sequence). CDR3 sequence (DNA): TGTGCCAACGTCCTCCGGGACAGGCAGTTCTTC. Its translation is CANVLRDRQFF.

In its sample, this clonotype was seen a few times. The chain links TRBV27 to TRBJ2-1; D possibly uses TRBD1 or TRBD2 (6 bases each). The ends were cut back, 3 bases at V and 8 bases at J, with 14 bases in the middle. CDR1 is MNHEY and CDR2 is SMNVEV in the germline V gene (reference sequence). The CDR3 totals 14 residues. The CDR3 nucleotides are TGTGCCAGCAGTTTCGGGACAAGGGGGGATGAGCAGTTCTTC. Its translation: CASSFGTRGDEQFF.

Here the CDR3 reads CASSQGRGLGGTQYF. Here the CDR3 DNA reads TGTGCCAGCAGCCAAGGGCGGGGGCTAGGCGGGACCCAGTACTTC. The chain is built from TRBV3-1 and TRBJ2-5, with a weak D call TRBD2 (7 bases). The CDR3 runs to 15 residues. Germline lookup yields CDR1 LGHDT and CDR2 YNNKEL (reference sequence). The ends were cut back, 1 base at V and 7 bases at J, with 16 bases in the middle.

V and J are TRBV7-2 and TRBJ2-5; no reliable D call. The CDR3 consists of 13 residues. The V end lost 1 base, the J end lost 9 bases, and 12 bases lay between the germline ends. CDR1 is SGHTA and CDR2 is FQGNSA in the germline V gene. CDR3 DNA: TGTGCCAGCAGCTTAGAGTCGGTGGCGGCCCAGTACTTC. Its protein is CASSLESVAAQYF. The full variable domain, rest sourced from reference TRBV7-2 and TRBJ2-5, is GAGVSQSPSNKVTEKGKDVELRCDPISGHTALYWYRQSLGQGLEFLIYFQGNSAPDKSGLPSDRFSAERTGGSVSTLTIQRTQQEDSAVYLCASSLESVAAQYFGPGTRLLVL.

With regard to this clonotype: A much larger clone differs from this one at a single base, so this may be a read error. CDR3 bases: TGCGCCAGCTTCCGGGACAGAGGCTACAAGCAGTACTTC. It translates to CASFRDRGYKQYF. The V gene is TRBV5-1, the J gene TRBJ2-4, with TRBD1 matching 7 bases. From germline, CDR1 is SGHRS and CDR2 YFSETQ. This CDR3 is built from 13 residues. V was pared by 7 bases and J by 13 bases, with 14 bases of the junction left unmatched. Combining the CDR3 with reference TRBV5-1 and TRBJ2-4 gives the whole variable domain KAGVTQTPRYLIKTRGQQVTLSCSPISGHRSVSWYQQTPGQGLQFLFEYFSETQRNKGNFPGRFSGRQFSNSRSEMNVSTLELGDSALYLCASFRDRGYKQYFGAGTRLSVL.

This rearrangement joins TRBV6-2 or TRBV6-3 to TRBJ2-3; TRBD1 agrees at 11 bases. The CDR3 is 15 amino acids. V trimming: 5 bases; J trimming: 6 bases; junction bases outside the gene matches: 7. Germline values: CDR1 MNHEY, CDR2 SVGEGT. In nucleotides, the CDR3 is TGTGCCAGCAGTAACCGGGACAGGGGGTCCGATACGCAGTATTTT. Its protein is CASSNRDRGSDTQYF.

This clonotype was picked up a small number of times. A read error may account for a junction end that differs from germline. The J gene is TRBJ2-1, the V gene TRBV5-1; D possibly uses TRBD1 or TRBD2 (5 bases each). The CDR3 is 17 amino acids. Germline-derived CDR1 and CDR2 are SGHRS and YFSETQ. The chain's CDR3 is CASSSTGTPSSYNEQFF. The CDR3 DNA reads TGCGCCAGCAGCTCCACCGGGACCCCGAGCTCCTACAATGAGCAGTTCTTT.

The chain has TRBV27 and TRBJ2-3, with no clear D. From germline, CDR1 is MNHEY and CDR2 SMNVEV (reference sequence). The CDR3 extends over 14 amino acids. V was cut by 6 bases and J by 2 bases, with 12 bases left in between. CDR3 in amino acids: CASRPQAPTDTQYF. Written as DNA, the CDR3 is TGTGCCAGCAGGCCCCAGGCACCCACAGATACGCAGTATTTT.

This chain uses TRBV20-1 with TRBJ2-1; D might be TRBD2 (6 bases). Per the germline V gene, CDR1 is DFQATT and CDR2 is SNEGSKA (reference sequence). The CDR3 runs 13 residues. The CDR3 protein is CSLAGLPQNEQFF. As DNA, the CDR3 is TGCAGCCTCGCGGGACTCCCTCAGAATGAGCAGTTCTTC.

In its sample, this clonotype was seen a few times. The chain is built from TRBV7-9 and TRBJ2-2; D is undetermined. The CDR3 has 14 residues. Germline lookup yields CDR1 SEHNR and CDR2 FQNEAQ (reference sequence). Trimming stripped 10 bases from V and 2 bases from J, with 14 bases between. CDR3 in amino acids: CATHSAINTGELFF. The CDR3 nucleotides read TGTGCCACTCACAGCGCTATAAACACCGGGGAGCTGTTTTTT.

The rearrangement joins TRBV28 to TRBJ1-1, with no clear D. The germline V and J ends were trimmed by 8 bases and 0 bases, with 13 bases remaining between them. The length of the CDR3 is 14 residues. The germline gives CDR1 MDHEN, CDR2 SYDVKM. This CDR3 reads CASLTFTLNTEAFF. CDR3 sequence (DNA): TGTGCCAGCCTGACGTTCACCCTGAACACTGAAGCTTTCTTT.

The gene calls are TRBV19 and TRBJ1-6, with D uncertain. Trimming stripped 3 bases from V and 2 bases from J, with 2 bases between. CDR1 is LNHDA and CDR2 is SQIVND in the germline V gene (reference sequence). The CDR3 runs 13 residues. This CDR3 is CASSMPYNSPLHF. The DNA for the CDR3 is TGTGCCAGTAGTATGCCCTATAATTCACCCCTCCACTTT.

This clonotype has only a few counts. The chain links TRBV7-9 to TRBJ1-6; D remains ambiguous. With 7 bases removed from V and 5 bases from J, the gap between germline ends came to 15 bases. This CDR3 contains 15 residues. Germline V lookup: CDR1 SEHNR, CDR2 FQNEAQ (reference sequence). CDR3 sequence (DNA): TGTGCCAGCACCCAAGGGAGCTACAATAATTCACCCCTCCACTTT. Translation gives CASTQGSYNNSPLHF. The entire variable domain, with the rest obtained from reference TRBV7-9 and TRBJ1-6, is as follows: DTGVSQNPRHKITKRGQNVTFRCDPISEHNRLYWYRQTLGQGPEFLTYFQNEAQLEKSRLLSDRFSAERPKGSFSTLEIQRTEQGDSAMYLCASTQGSYNNSPLHFGNGTRLTVT.

The V call is TRBV3-1, the J call TRBJ1-1; D is uncertain. Germline V CDR1 and CDR2: LGHDT, YNNKEL (reference sequence). The CDR3 sequence is 13 residues long. V shed 5 bases and J shed 7 bases, with 14 bases lying between them. The CDR3 here is CASSSIRGSEAFF. The CDR3 DNA reads TGTGCCAGCAGCTCCATACGGGGAAGTGAAGCTTTCTTT.

V is TRBV27 and J is TRBJ1-1, with D hard to call. Germline V gives CDR1 MNHEY, CDR2 SMNVEV (reference sequence). The CDR3 covers 14 residues. Trimming left V 7 bases short and J 8 bases short, with 20 bases between. The CDR3 DNA reads TGTGCCAGCAAGATTGGGAACAGAGGCGCGGAAGCTTTCTTT. Translating it yields CASKIGNRGAEAFF.